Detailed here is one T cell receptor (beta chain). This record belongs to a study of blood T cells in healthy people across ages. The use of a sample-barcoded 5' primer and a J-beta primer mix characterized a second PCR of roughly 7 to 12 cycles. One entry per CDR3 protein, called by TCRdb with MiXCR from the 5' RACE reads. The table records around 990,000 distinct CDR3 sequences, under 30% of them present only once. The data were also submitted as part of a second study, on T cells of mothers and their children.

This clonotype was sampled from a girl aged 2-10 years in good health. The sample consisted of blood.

The CDR3 coding sequence is TGCGCCAGCAGCTTGGGACTCCGGTCCTCCTACAATGAGCAGTTCTTC. It translates to CASSLGLRSSYNEQFF. The rearrangement joins TRBV5-1 to TRBJ2-1; D not certain. Germline V gene lookup returns CDR1 SGHRS and CDR2 YFSETQ. V was trimmed by 0 bases and J by 0 bases, leaving 10 bases between them. This CDR3 is built from 16 residues.